The T cell receptor (beta chain) under discussion was sequenced for a study of post-analysis software for immune sequencing data (dated by TCRdb to about 2015). In the study overall: Recorded disease courses included relapsing-remitting, secondary progressive and progressive-relapsing multiple sclerosis, with some patients lacking subtype annotation. The patient repertoires were set against roughly eleven previously published healthy control repertoires from donors whose ages ranged from roughly 6 to 27 years. A subset of samples was prepared in parallel using single-end sample barcoding, then pooled and co-amplified after Illumina adapter ligation. Findings and caveats that apply to the study as a whole: Compared with controls, multiple sclerosis patients had significantly lower normalized Chao1 diversity, a finding suggesting substantial peripheral T-cell clonal expansion. The control group was slightly older than the multiple sclerosis patient group. When samples were clustered directly using the F measure, samples prepared in the same batch co-clustered strongly, which prompted a batch-effect correction.

As regards this clonotype: It has no known antigen specificity. One base away there is no much larger clone; base qualities are not given.

To prepare the library, PCR was applied. The data were produced on an Illumina HiSeq 2500. Unique molecular identifiers were incorporated into TCR beta cDNA libraries to reduce PCR and sequencing biases. Every 1 to 10 million input T cells yielded 500,000 or so cDNA molecules, meaning each molecule approximated one T cell. The patient libraries were prepared and sequenced with the same protocol used for the earlier healthy control dataset. Samples belonging to the same batch were prepared together, multiplexed and sequenced on a shared HiSeq lane. The study's own analysis went as follows. Raw barcoded reads were processed with MIGEC, and single-read molecular identifier groups were discarded before consensus assembly and CDR3 extraction. Clonotype tables were post-analysed with VDJtools, normalizing diversity by down-sampling all datasets to the smallest sample size. To correct batch-related cross-sample contamination, repertoire overlap clustering matched CDR3 amino acid sequences but not nucleotide sequences. The public reads were quality trimmed at Q25 with fastp and then assembled into clones with MiXCR by TCRdb, keeping productive beta chains. Rows are combined by CDR3 protein, so each entry shows the most common genes and DNA. TCRdb's processing, not the authors', yielded these V and J calls. Within this sample are hundreds of thousands of distinct CDR3 sequences, with approximately 60% of them counted one time only. Approximately 11% of the sample goes to the ten largest clones.

TCR beta repertoires were profiled from peripheral blood of 13 young patients with multiple sclerosis to demonstrate the VDJtools post-analysis software. The multiple sclerosis patients were children and adolescents between about 6 and 16 years of age. The sample was blood. The receptor comes from a girl aged 2 to 10 with multiple sclerosis.

This receptor carries the CDR3 CASSSPGLADLEGRNEQFF. In nucleotides, the sequence is TGTGCCAGCAGCTCTCCGGGACTAGCGGACCTTGAGGGACGGAATGAGCAGTTCTTC. The V and J genes are TRBV7-2 and TRBJ2-1, and 11 junctional nucleotides match TRBD2. V ends up 4 bases short and J 7 bases short, with an unmatched junction base count of 18. The CDR3 starts with the cysteine, ends with the phenylalanine, and has 19 residues. Only CDR3 DNA remains: 57 bases, in frame from the first base. From the germline V gene, CDR1 is SGHTA and CDR2 is FQGNSA.